This is a list of T cell receptor beta chains from one sample in a study of CD4 T cells in relation to SARS-CoV-2 and coronaviruses. Their target antigens are unknown. TCRdb's copy holds only in-frame clones and misses some; the assay was immunoSEQ multiplex PCR. The data hold tens of thousands of clones, with around four fifths observed a single time. The sample consisted of CD4+ T cells from PBMCs, cultured in vitro. The receptors shown here come from a human donor in good health. CDR3s include the opening cysteine and the closing phenylalanine or tryptophan. A D gene is named only where the DNA matches it firmly. Where a row states a size, it is once, few, many or the class of an expanded clone; other rows omit it.

J gene	D gene	V gene	clone size	CDR3 protein	CDR3 DNA
TRBJ1-1	-	TRBV12-3/TRBV12-4	-	CASASFFEAFF	TGTGCCAGTGCCTCTTTTTTCGAAGCTTTCTTT
TRBJ2-2	-	TRBV5-4	-	CASSPPGRPSTGELFF	TGTGCCAGCTCGCCGCCCGGCCGACCCTCCACCGGGGAGCTGTTTTTT
TRBJ2-7	-	TRBV5-1	few	CASSFTVSYEQYF	TGCGCCAGCAGCTTCACAGTTTCCTACGAGCAGTACTTC
TRBJ2-5	-	TRBV19	-	CASSISREETQYF	TGTGCCAGTAGTATATCTCGGGAAGAGACCCAGTACTTC
TRBJ2-7	-	TRBV28	few	CASSSPPGSGSRYEQYF	TGTGCCAGCAGCTCCCCGCCGGGTAGCGGTAGTAGATACGAGCAGTACTTC
TRBJ2-1	TRBD2	TRBV27	-	CASSLGTSGSNEQFF	TGTGCCAGCAGTTTAGGGACTAGCGGGAGCAATGAGCAGTTCTTC
TRBJ1-1	-	TRBV6-5	-	CASSDSYESTEAFF	TGTGCCAGCAGTGACTCCTACGAATCGACTGAAGCTTTCTTT
TRBJ2-1	TRBD2	TRBV6-5	-	CASRGLAGNEQFF	TGTGCCAGCAGGGGACTAGCGGGAAATGAGCAGTTCTTC
TRBJ1-3	-	TRBV9	once	CASSVGVGGNTIYF	TGTGCCAGCAGCGTGGGGGTCGGTGGAAACACCATATATTTT
TRBJ1-6	-	TRBV10-3	-	CATLPGQSNSPLHF	TGTGCCACCCTTCCGGGACAATCAAATTCACCCCTCCACTTT
TRBJ1-1	-	TRBV6-6	-	CASSYGENTEAFF	TGTGCCAGCAGTTACGGAGAAAACACTGAAGCTTTCTTT
TRBJ1-5	-	TRBV6-6	-	CASTPRLDQPQHF	TGTGCCAGCACCCCCCGGTTGGACCAGCCCCAGCATTTT
TRBJ2-2	-	TRBV24-1	-	CATQDGAPNTGELFF	TGTGCCACTCAAGATGGAGCCCCGAACACCGGGGAGCTGTTTTTT
TRBJ1-1	-	TRBV11-2	once	CASSPGLAITEAFF	TGTGCCAGCAGCCCCGGGCTGGCAATCACTGAAGCTTTCTTT